This TCR beta chain was found in a study of vaccination effects on CD4 cells after COVID-19. Study-level points and caveats: Few convalescent patients, and no early post-infection timepoints, were available to the study.

Germline CDR1 and CDR2: LNHDA and SQIVND (reference sequence). CDR3 size: 17 residues. Trimming cost V 7 bases and J 1 base; bases outside gene matches: 4. Remarks on this clone: Its antigen is currently unknown.

Some clones are missing from TCRdb's copy, which holds only in-frame ones; the method was immunoSEQ multiplex PCR. The repertoire holds tens of thousands of clones, with about 80% as singletons. Before sequencing took place, the ViraFEST assay used viral peptide pools to expand antigen-specific CD4+ T cells. Following 10 days of culture, CD4+ T cells were isolated. Participants got two doses of BNT162b2 or mRNA-1273 vaccine. Vaccine recipients, nucleocapsid antibody negative, had no prior SARS-CoV-2 infection. The sequences come from CD4+ T cells from PBMCs cultured with HCoV-OC43 spike peptides, collected after COVID-19 vaccination. Subset meaning: HCoV-OC43 spike overlapping peptide pool stimulation. The sequence was collected from a human donor who received a COVID-19 vaccine. The chain carries TRBV19 and TRBJ2-1, with TRBD2 matching 16 bases. Here the CDR3 reads CASTSGLAGGSYNEQFF. CDR3 in DNA: TGTGCCAGTACCTCGGGACTAGCGGGGGGGTCCTACAATGAGCAGTTCTTC.